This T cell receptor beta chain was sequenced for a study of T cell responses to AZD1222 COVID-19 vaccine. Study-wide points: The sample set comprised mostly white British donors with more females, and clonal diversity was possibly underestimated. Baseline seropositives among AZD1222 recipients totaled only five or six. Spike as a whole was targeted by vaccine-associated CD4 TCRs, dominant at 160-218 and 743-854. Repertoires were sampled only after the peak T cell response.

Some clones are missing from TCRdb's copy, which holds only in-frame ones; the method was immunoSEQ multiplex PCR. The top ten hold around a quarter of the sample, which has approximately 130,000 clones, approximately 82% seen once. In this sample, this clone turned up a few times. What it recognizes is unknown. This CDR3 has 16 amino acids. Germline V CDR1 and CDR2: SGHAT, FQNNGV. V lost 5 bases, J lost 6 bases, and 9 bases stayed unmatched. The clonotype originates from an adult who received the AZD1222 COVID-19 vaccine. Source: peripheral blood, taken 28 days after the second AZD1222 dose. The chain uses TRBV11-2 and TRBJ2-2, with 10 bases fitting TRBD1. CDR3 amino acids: CASSAPGQGRAGELFF. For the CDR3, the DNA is TGTGCCAGCAGCGCACCGGGACAGGGGCGAGCCGGGGAGCTGTTTTTT.